The 14 T cell receptor beta chains in this list originate from one sample, sequenced in a study of radiation and T cells in renal cell carcinoma. Assay: immunoSEQ multiplex PCR; the TCRdb copy retains only in-frame clones and omits some. The sample yields some 50,000 clones, 65% to 90% seen once. The time point: baseline pretreatment blood. The treatment denotes: 15 Gy SBRT to primary tumor, nephrectomy 4 weeks later. This material consisted of blood, taken from a patient whose treatment included radiotherapy and nephrectomy. The source of these receptors is a woman aged 65 to 85 with renal cell carcinoma.

The chain is built from TRBV19 and TRBJ1-5; TRBD1 might be the D (5 bases). CDR1 is LNHDA and CDR2 is SQIVND in the germline V gene (reference sequence). The CDR3 has 15 residues. V lost 6 bases and J 4 bases, leaving 16 bases between the germline ends. The CDR3 nucleotides read TGTGCCAGTAGGAGTACTGCCAGGGCAAATCAGCCCCAGCATTTT. Translated: CASRSTARANQPQHF.

The J gene is TRBJ2-7, the V gene TRBV12-5; the match to TRBD2 covers 11 bases. Trimming removed 4 bases from V and 2 bases from J; junction bases left unmatched: 4. CDR3 size: 15 residues. From germline, CDR1 is LGHNT and CDR2 FRNRAP. CDR3 bases: TGTGCTAGTGGTTCACTAGCGGGAGTTCCCTACGAGCAGTACTTC. Residues: CASGSLAGVPYEQYF.

The chain recombines TRBV15 with TRBJ1-3; D remains ambiguous. The CDR3 is made up of 12 amino acids. Germline V gives CDR1 LNHNV, CDR2 YYDKDF (reference sequence). V lost 8 bases and J 6 bases, leaving 11 bases between the germline ends. The CDR3 here is CATHSPKNTIYF. The CDR3 DNA sequence: TGTGCCACCCACTCGCCGAAAAACACCATATATTTT.

The J gene is TRBJ2-1, the V gene TRBV7-9; D is undetermined. Germline V gives CDR1 SEHNR, CDR2 FQNEAQ (reference sequence). Trimming removed 3 bases at V and 5 bases at J, with 14 bases between. The CDR3 is 15 residues long. DNA for the CDR3: TGTGCCAGCAGCTTCTCTAAGAATCTGGACAATGAGCAGTTCTTC. Translating it yields CASSFSKNLDNEQFF.

V and J are TRBV6-5 and TRBJ1-1; 7 bases match TRBD1. This CDR3 has 15 amino acids. After removal of 0 bases from V and 5 bases from J, the junction contained 6 bases not matched to a gene. Germline CDR1 reads MNHEY; CDR2 reads SVGAGI. The CDR3 region has the DNA TGTGCCAGCAGTTACTCGAGGGACAGTTATACTGAAGCTTTCTTT. Protein sequence: CASSYSRDSYTEAFF.

The rearrangement joins TRBV5-6 to TRBJ2-7; 11 bases match TRBD1. Germline-derived CDR1 and CDR2 are SGHDT and YYEEEE. The length of the CDR3 is 14 residues. With V trimmed by 3 bases and J by 2 bases, 1 base remained unmatched. CDR3 amino acids: CASSWGQGAYEQYF. In DNA, the CDR3 is TGTGCCAGCAGCTGGGGACAGGGGGCCTACGAGCAGTACTTC.

The chain uses TRBV2 and TRBJ2-1; D is tentatively TRBD1 or TRBD2 (6 bases each). This CDR3 is 14 amino acids long. Germline CDR1 and CDR2: SNHLY and FYNNEI. V shed 4 bases and J shed 9 bases, with 16 bases lying between them. CDR3 DNA sequence: TGTGCCAGCAGTGTTCGGGGGCCTGAGGGTGAGCAGTTCTTC. Amino acids: CASSVRGPEGEQFF.

The CDR3 DNA reads as TGTGCCAGCAGTCGCAGTAGCACAGATACGCAGTATTTT. This codes for CASSRSSTDTQYF. The V and J genes are TRBV27 and TRBJ2-3; D call uncertain. This CDR3 has 13 residues. Trimming took off 5 bases at V and 0 bases at J, with 6 bases between the two ends. The V gene's germline CDR1 is MNHEY and CDR2 SMNVEV (reference sequence).

The chain couples TRBV30 to TRBJ2-7; weak D call: TRBD2 (5 bases). This CDR3 contains 13 residues. Germline V lookup: CDR1 GTSNPN, CDR2 SVGIG (reference sequence). V lost 2 bases and J 7 bases, leaving 15 bases between the germline ends. The CDR3 loop reads CAWSNSVRMEQYF. The CDR3 nucleotides are TGTGCCTGGAGTAATAGCGTTAGAATGGAGCAGTACTTC.

This clone has just a few counts. The chain couples TRBV5-6 to TRBJ1-2; D remains unclear. The CDR3 length is 13 residues. V gave up 0 bases and J gave up 8 bases, with 11 bases separating them. CDR1 is SGHDT, CDR2 YYEEEE, per germline. In DNA, the CDR3 is TGTGCCAGCAGCTTGGGGGGATGGATGGGCTACACCTTC. Its translation: CASSLGGWMGYTF.

A single count supports this clone. The chain couples TRBV9 to TRBJ2-7; 8 nucleotides agree with TRBD1. V dropped 7 bases and J dropped 2; count of bases not matched to a gene: 8. Germline V lookup: CDR1 SGDLS, CDR2 YYNGEE. This CDR3 comprises 14 residues. The CDR3 DNA sequence: TGTGCCAGCGGGCCCGGGACAGGTACCTACGAGCAGTACTTC. Its translation: CASGPGTGTYEQYF.

This clone turned up a few times. The chain couples TRBV6-5 to TRBJ1-1; no clear D. Trimming cost V 5 bases and J 7 bases, with 11 bases left between them. Germline CDR1 MNHEY, CDR2 SVGAGI. This CDR3 is 12 amino acids long. CDR3 protein: CASSTQGGEAFF. As DNA, the CDR3 is TGTGCCAGCAGTACCCAAGGTGGTGAAGCTTTCTTT.

J is TRBJ1-1 and V is TRBV19, with 7 bases identical to TRBD1. The CDR3 loop spans 14 amino acids. Looked up from germline, CDR1 is LNHDA and CDR2 is SQIVND (reference sequence). Germline trimming cut 3 bases from V and 11 bases from J; bases unmatched to any gene: 12. The CDR3, as DNA: TGTGCCAGTAGTATCGGGGAGAAGGGACAGCGGGCTTTCTTT. This encodes CASSIGEKGQRAFF. The full variable domain, its missing parts supplied by reference TRBV19 and TRBJ1-1, is DGGITQSPKYLFRKEGQNVTLSCEQNLNHDAMYWYRQDPGQGLRLIYYSQIVNDFQKGDIAEGYSVSREKKESFPLTVTSAQKNPTAFYLCASSIGEKGQRAFFGQGTRLTVV.

This clone was counted only a few times. The chain links TRBV30 to TRBJ2-7; 10 bases are shared with TRBD2. The CDR3 is made up of 13 amino acids. Germline V gene sequence: CDR1 GTSNPN, CDR2 SVGIG (reference sequence). The trim removed 3 bases at V and 3 bases at J, leaving 2 bases unmatched. CDR3 nucleotide sequence: TGTGCCTGGAGAGGACTAGCGGACTACGAGCAGTACTTC. Protein sequence: CAWRGLADYEQYF. The full variable domain, completed using reference TRBV30 and TRBJ2-7, is SQTIHQWPATLVQPVGSPLSLECTVEGTSNPNLYWYRQAAGRGLQLLFYSVGIGQISSEVPQNLSASRPQDRQFILSSKKLLLSDSGFYLCAWRGLADYEQYFGPGTRLTVT.